These 21 T cell receptor beta chains share one sample of origin, sequenced in a study of cytomegalovirus exposure and HLA in healthy donors. Assay used: immunoSEQ multiplex PCR; TCRdb lists only in-frame clones, some missing. Of approximately 120,000 clones listed, about 93% are singletons. Sequencing was performed on PBMCs. The receptors originated from a woman aged 18-29 years in good health and CMV-seronegative.

The chain employs TRBV5-4 and TRBJ2-5; perhaps TRBD2 as D (6 bases). The V end lost 4 bases, the J end lost 1 base, and 14 bases lay between the germline ends. Germline CDR1 is SGHNT and CDR2 is YYREEE (reference sequence). This CDR3 contains 15 residues. CDR3 protein: CASSLGGAGQETQYF. The CDR3 region has the DNA TGTGCCAGCAGCCTGGGAGGAGCGGGCCAAGAGACCCAGTACTTC.

This clone was found once. The rearrangement links TRBV9 to TRBJ2-7; perhaps TRBD2 as D (7 bases). The ends were cut back, 4 bases at V and 1 base at J, with 12 bases in the middle. The CDR3 extends over 14 amino acids. Germline V CDR1 and CDR2: SGDLS, YYNGEE. The CDR3 DNA sequence: TGTGCCAGCAGCCCCCGGGGGGCTTCCTACGAGCAGTACTTC. Translated, it gives CASSPRGASYEQYF.

Turning to this clone: The same CDR3 is also encoded by other DNA sequences in this sample. This chain connects TRBV9 to TRBJ1-1, with TRBD1 matching over 7 bases. With V trimmed by 2 bases and J by 2 bases, 3 bases remained unmatched. The CDR3 length is 14 residues. Germline assignment: CDR1 SGDLS and CDR2 YYNGEE. The CDR3 nucleotides are TGTGCCAGCAGCGTGGGACAGCTTAACACTGAAGCTTTCTTT. This encodes CASSVGQLNTEAFF.

This chain joins TRBV7-9 and TRBJ2-5, with TRBD2 matching over 12 bases. Trimming at V came to 5 bases and at J to 2 bases, leaving 3 bases not matched to a gene. Germline V gene data show CDR1 as SEHNR and CDR2 as FQNEAQ (reference sequence). The length of the CDR3 is 15 residues. CDR3 sequence reads: CASSAGTSGQETQYF. In DNA, the CDR3 is TGTGCCAGCAGCGCAGGGACTAGCGGGCAAGAGACCCAGTACTTC.

The gene calls are TRBV7-8 and TRBJ1-1; D not certain. CDR3 length: 12 amino acids. V was trimmed by 5 bases and J by 4 bases, leaving 8 bases between them. The germline CDR1 and CDR2 sequences are SGHVS and FQNEAQ. CDR3 sequence (DNA): TGTGCCAGCAGCCCGGTAATCACTGAAGCTTTCTTT. This sequence encodes CASSPVITEAFF.

The rearrangement uses TRBV28 and TRBJ1-5; D gene ambiguous. CDR3 size: 15 residues. The germline gives CDR1 MDHEN, CDR2 SYDVKM. V was clipped by 3 bases and J by 2 bases, with 11 bases between them. As DNA, the CDR3 is TGTGCCAGCAGTTTCGGAGGTACGGGCAATCAGCCCCAGCATTTT. Translation: CASSFGGTGNQPQHF.

The chain has TRBV28 and TRBJ2-7; D uncertain. The CDR3 contains 14 residues. The ends were cut back, 8 bases at V and 1 base at J, with 15 bases in the middle. Germline CDR1 is MDHEN and CDR2 is SYDVKM. The CDR3 coding sequence is TGTGCCAGCCCCCCCCCTGGCAGGTCCTACGAGCAGTACTTC. Translating it yields CASPPPGRSYEQYF. The whole variable domain, filled in from reference TRBV28 and TRBJ2-7, reads DVKVTQSSRYLVKRTGEKVFLECVQDMDHENMFWYRQDPGLGLRLIYFSYDVKMKEKGDIPEGYSVSREKKERFSLILESASTNQTSMYLCASPPPGRSYEQYFGPGTRLTVT.

This clone was observed once. The chain combines TRBV28 with TRBJ1-4, with TRBD1 as a possible D gene (5 bases). Deletions cut 6 bases from V and 6 bases from J, with 11 bases between. Per the germline V gene, CDR1 is MDHEN and CDR2 is SYDVKM. The CDR3 runs 13 residues. The CDR3 sequence: CASRPQGDEKLFF. DNA of the CDR3: TGTGCCAGCAGGCCTCAAGGGGATGAAAAACTGTTTTTT.

V is TRBV5-1 and J is TRBJ2-1, with D perhaps TRBD1 (5 bases). V was cut by 4 bases and J by 9 bases, with 14 bases left in between. The CDR3 consists of 13 residues. Germline CDR1 SGHRS, CDR2 YFSETQ. CDR3 sequence (DNA): TGCGCCAGCAGCCCAGGGCCCGCAAGTGAGCAGTTCTTC. Translated, it gives CASSPGPASEQFF.

The chain joins TRBV7-9 to TRBJ2-2, with 12 bases aligning to TRBD2. This CDR3 contains 19 residues. Germline lookup yields CDR1 SEHNR and CDR2 FQNEAQ (reference sequence). After removal of 4 bases from V and 5 bases from J, the junction contained 14 bases not matched to a gene. The CDR3 region is CASSSHQTSGSLWTGELFF. The CDR3 DNA follows: TGTGCCAGCAGCTCCCATCAGACTAGCGGGAGTCTGTGGACCGGGGAGCTGTTTTTT.

This chain connects TRBV5-6 to TRBJ1-2; possibly TRBD1 for D (6 bases). V lost 3 bases, J lost 4 bases, and 13 bases lay in between. The CDR3 length is 14 residues. CDR1 and CDR2 (germline): SGHDT, YYEEEE. CDR3 region: CASSYRTVTYGYTF. For the CDR3, the DNA is TGTGCCAGCAGCTACCGGACAGTTACCTATGGCTACACCTTC. The whole variable domain, remainder taken from reference TRBV5-6 and TRBJ1-2, is DAGVTQSPTHLIKTRGQQVTLRCSPKSGHDTVSWYQQALGQGPQFIFQYYEEEERQRGNFPDRFSGHQFPNYSSELNVNALLLGDSALYLCASSYRTVTYGYTFGSGTRLTVV.

V and J are TRBV29-1 and TRBJ1-6; 10 positions match TRBD1. Trimming at V came to 6 bases and at J to 11 bases, leaving 7 bases not matched to a gene. CDR1 is SQVTM and CDR2 is ANQGSEA in the germline V gene. This CDR3 is 13 amino acids long. This CDR3 is CSVRGTGEAPLHF. Written as DNA, the CDR3 is TGCAGCGTCCGTGGGACAGGGGAGGCACCCCTCCACTTT.

The CDR3 region is CASSLVGDINYEQYF. The CDR3 DNA follows: TGTGCCAGCAGTTTAGTAGGGGACATCAACTACGAGCAGTACTTC. The chain links TRBV28 to TRBJ2-7, with a possible D match to TRBD1 (6 bases). Per the germline V gene, CDR1 is MDHEN and CDR2 is SYDVKM. Trimming left V 2 bases short and J 3 bases short, with 14 bases between. The CDR3 consists of 15 residues.

The V gene is TRBV30, the J gene TRBJ2-5, with TRBD1 as a possible D gene (6 bases). V lost 3 bases and J lost 2, with 13 bases in between. CDR1 is GTSNPN, CDR2 SVGIG, per germline (reference sequence). CDR3 length: 14 residues. The CDR3 is CAWREQGFQETQYF. As DNA, the CDR3 is TGTGCCTGGAGGGAACAGGGTTTTCAAGAGACCCAGTACTTC.

The chain employs TRBV13 and TRBJ2-6, with D possibly being TRBD2 (5 bases). Germline CDR1 reads PRHDT; CDR2 reads FYEKMQ (reference sequence). This CDR3 comprises 20 residues. Trimming shortened V by 0 bases and J by 4 bases, and 22 bases separated the two germline ends. The CDR3 spells CASSLGRKDAGGSGANVLTF. The CDR3, as DNA: TGTGCCAGCAGCTTAGGGCGGAAGGACGCCGGAGGCTCCGGGGCCAACGTCCTGACTTTC.

V usage is TRBV9 and J usage is TRBJ1-6; 10 bases are a match to TRBD1. The CDR3 contains 15 residues. Germline V gene lookup returns CDR1 SGDLS and CDR2 YYNGEE. With V trimmed by 4 bases and J by 8 bases, 6 bases remained unmatched. CDR3 region: CASSPVGTGDSPLHF. The CDR3 DNA reads TGTGCCAGCAGCCCGGTGGGGACAGGGGATTCACCCCTCCACTTT.

This chain joins TRBV4-1 and TRBJ2-5; 7 nucleotides match TRBD2. Unmatched junction bases numbered 7, after V lost 4 bases and J lost 2 bases. CDR3 length equals 15 residues. Germline loops: CDR1 MGHRA, CDR2 YSYEKL. CDR3 sequence (DNA): TGCGCCAGCAGCCGTAGGGAGGGCTGGCAAGAGACCCAGTACTTC. Protein sequence: CASSRREGWQETQYF.

This rearrangement joins TRBV10-3 to TRBJ2-7; D possibly corresponds to TRBD2 (7 bases). This CDR3 is 16 amino acids long. Looked up from germline, CDR1 is ENHRY and CDR2 is SYGVKD. Trimming pared 6 bases from V and 0 bases from J, leaving 18 bases between. The CDR3 loop is CAIREVGGLSSYEQYF. In nucleotides, the CDR3 is TGTGCCATCAGGGAGGTCGGGGGGCTTAGCTCCTACGAGCAGTACTTC.

V is TRBV27 and J is TRBJ1-2, with D perhaps TRBD1 (6 bases). V was pared by 6 bases and J by 3 bases, with 20 bases between. The CDR3 consists of 16 residues. The germline V gene has CDR1 MNHEY and CDR2 SMNVEV (reference sequence). CDR3 sequence: CASRPWGRGWDYGYTF. CDR3 DNA sequence: TGTGCCAGCAGGCCTTGGGGGCGCGGTTGGGACTATGGCTACACCTTC.

The chain employs TRBV28 and TRBJ2-7; D unclear. CDR3 size: 12 residues. Germline V gene sequence: CDR1 MDHEN, CDR2 SYDVKM. Trimming took 6 bases from V and 3 from J, leaving 9 bases between them. The CDR3 loop reads CASRLPGYEQYF. The CDR3 bases are TGTGCCAGCAGGCTTCCAGGCTACGAGCAGTACTTC.

This chain joins TRBV4-1 and TRBJ1-5; D is unclear. The germline V gene encodes CDR1 MGHRA and CDR2 YSYEKL. V lost 1 base and J 7 bases, leaving 5 bases between the germline ends. The length of the CDR3 is 12 residues. CDR3 nucleotides: TGCGCCAGCAGCCAAGTCGGGCAGCCCCAGCATTTT. It codes for CASSQVGQPQHF.